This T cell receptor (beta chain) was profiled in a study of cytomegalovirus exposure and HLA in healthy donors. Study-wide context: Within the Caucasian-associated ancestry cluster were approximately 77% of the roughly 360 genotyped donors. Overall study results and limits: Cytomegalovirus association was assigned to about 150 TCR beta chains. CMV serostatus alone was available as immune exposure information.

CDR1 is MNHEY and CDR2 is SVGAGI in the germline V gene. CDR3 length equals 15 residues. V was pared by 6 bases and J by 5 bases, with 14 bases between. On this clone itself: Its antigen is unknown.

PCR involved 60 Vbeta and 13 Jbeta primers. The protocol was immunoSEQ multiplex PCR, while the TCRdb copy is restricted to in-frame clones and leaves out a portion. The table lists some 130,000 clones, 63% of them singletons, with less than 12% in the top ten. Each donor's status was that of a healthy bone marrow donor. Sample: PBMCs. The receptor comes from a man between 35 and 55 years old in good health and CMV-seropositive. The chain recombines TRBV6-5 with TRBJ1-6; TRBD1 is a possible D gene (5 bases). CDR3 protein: CASSPADRDNSPLHF. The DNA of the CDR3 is TGTGCCAGCAGCCCCGCCGACAGAGATAATTCACCCCTCCACTTT.